This TCR beta chain was retrieved from a study of OX40 agonist ivuxolimab in advanced cancers. Study at large: Cancers in dose escalation were hepatocellular, melanoma, renal cell and head and neck.

Method: immunoSEQ multiplex PCR; TCRdb's copy keeps in-frame clones and lacks some. The sample lists about 33,000 clones; 75% to 90% were seen once. A history of autoimmune disease or systemic immunosuppression excluded patients. General study results and limits: Averaged across samples, CD8+ T cells carried more expanded clones than CD4+ did. CD4+ and CD8+ blood T cells expanded clonally by week 6 at 0.1 to 3.0 mg/kg.

For this clone: What it binds is not known.

J lost 4 bases, V lost 4 bases, and 7 bases had no gene match. There are 14 residues in the CDR3. Germline CDR1 SGHDT, CDR2 YYEEEE. Here the sequenced sample was CD4+ or CD8+ T cells sorted from blood, taken in a trial of the OX40 agonist ivuxolimab. The origin of this receptor is an adult with an advanced solid tumor such as melanoma, head and neck, liver or kidney cancer. V is TRBV5-6 and J is TRBJ1-2; 7 bases align to TRBD1. This chain's CDR3 is CASSQGQTIYGYTF. The CDR3 DNA reads TGTGCCAGCAGCCAGGGACAGACTATCTATGGCTACACCTTC.